The next 29 T cell receptor beta chains were all read from a single sample in a study of cytomegalovirus exposure and HLA in healthy donors. In the PCR, 60 Vbeta and 13 Jbeta primers were used. Measured with immunoSEQ multiplex PCR; TCRdb has only the in-frame clones, and not every one. The sample carries 55,000 to 65,000 clones, 70% to 75% recorded once. The sample consisted of PBMCs. The source is a young man in good health and CMV-seropositive.

The chain links TRBV4-3 to TRBJ1-1; no clear D gene. V was trimmed by 4 bases and J by 6 bases, leaving 12 bases between them. The CDR3 consists of 13 residues. Per germline, CDR1 LGHNA and CDR2 YSLEER. CDR3: CASSLRGGSEAFF. CDR3 bases: TGCGCCAGCAGCCTCAGAGGAGGGTCTGAAGCTTTCTTT.

There are a few counts of this clone. The genes are TRBV6-6 and TRBJ2-3; 7 positions agree with TRBD2. With 7 bases clipped from V and 9 bases from J, the junction kept 10 bases outside the gene matches. CDR1 and CDR2 from the germline V gene are MNHNY and SVGAGI (reference sequence). The length of the CDR3 is 13 residues. The CDR3 is CASILGTTGTQYF. CDR3 in DNA: TGTGCCAGCATTCTAGGGACTACGGGCACGCAGTATTTT.

This clone appeared once. The chain links TRBV7-2 to TRBJ1-5; tentatively, D is TRBD1 (6 bases). This CDR3 comprises 14 residues. CDR1 is SGHTA and CDR2 is FQGNSA in the germline V gene. Trimming removed 3 bases from V and 5 bases from J, with 11 bases in between. The CDR3 here is CASSLTGPYQPQHF. CDR3 DNA: TGTGCCAGCAGCTTGACAGGCCCTTATCAGCCCCAGCATTTT.

The chain recombines TRBV19 with TRBJ1-6; a weak D match, TRBD1 (5 bases). Trimming stripped 10 bases from V and 9 bases from J, with 10 bases between. The CDR3 length is 11 residues. CDR1 is LNHDA, CDR2 SQIVND, per germline (reference sequence). The DNA for the CDR3 is TGTGCCACCGGGGGGGGTTCACCCCTCCACTTT. This translates into CATGGGSPLHF. Full variable domain (outside the CDR3, taken from reference TRBV19 and TRBJ1-6): DGGITQSPKYLFRKEGQNVTLSCEQNLNHDAMYWYRQDPGQGLRLIYYSQIVNDFQKGDIAEGYSVSREKKESFPLTVTSAQKNPTAFYLCATGGGSPLHFGNGTRLTVT.

The chain links TRBV19 to TRBJ1-1, with D tentatively TRBD1 (5 bases). The CDR3 spans 15 residues. Per the germline V gene, CDR1 is LNHDA and CDR2 is SQIVND (reference sequence). The V and J ends lost 5 bases and 1 base respectively, with 14 bases between them. CDR3 nucleotide sequence: TGTGCCAGTAGTGCACCGGGGCGGGGGAACACTGAAGCTTTCTTT. It translates to CASSAPGRGNTEAFF.

The CDR3 loop is CASSEPGGSSYEQYF. In DNA, the CDR3 is TGTGCCAGCAGTGAGCCGGGGGGGAGCTCCTACGAGCAGTACTTC. This chain uses TRBV28 with TRBJ2-7, with TRBD2 matching 8 bases. Germline lookup yields CDR1 MDHEN and CDR2 SYDVKM. The trim removed 5 bases at V and 0 bases at J, leaving 6 bases unmatched. This CDR3 is 15 amino acids long.

There are a few counts of this clone. V and J are TRBV28 and TRBJ2-7; D gene uncertain. V was shortened by 9 bases and J by 2 bases, with 14 bases between the two germline ends. The CDR3 extends over 13 amino acids. CDR1 and CDR2 from the germline V gene are MDHEN and SYDVKM. CDR3 coding DNA: TGTGCCAGTACGGTACCGTCGACCTACGAGCAGTACTTC. It is translated as CASTVPSTYEQYF.

This clone was counted between two and nine times. V is TRBV5-1 and J is TRBJ1-5, with unresolved D. The CDR3 is made up of 13 amino acids. Germline CDR1 is SGHRS and CDR2 is YFSETQ. Trimming pared 0 bases from V and 2 bases from J, leaving 3 bases between. The CDR3 reads CASSLVGNQPQHF. The CDR3 DNA sequence: TGCGCCAGCAGCTTGGTAGGCAATCAGCCCCAGCATTTT. Full variable domain (outside the CDR3, taken from reference TRBV5-1 and TRBJ1-5): KAGVTQTPRYLIKTRGQQVTLSCSPISGHRSVSWYQQTPGQGLQFLFEYFSETQRNKGNFPGRFSGRQFSNSRSEMNVSTLELGDSALYLCASSLVGNQPQHFGDGTRLSIL.

The chain links TRBV19 to TRBJ1-4; TRBD1 is a possible D gene (6 bases). The CDR3 is 14 amino acids. Germline lookup yields CDR1 LNHDA and CDR2 SQIVND (reference sequence). V dropped 4 bases and J dropped 3 bases, with 9 bases sitting between them. The CDR3 reads CASSKGTPNEKLFF. The CDR3 DNA reads as TGTGCCAGTAGTAAGGGGACACCTAATGAAAAACTGTTTTTT.

The chain recombines TRBV9 with TRBJ1-1; possible D gene TRBD1, 5 bases. Trimming shortened V by 0 bases and J by 3 bases, and 12 bases separated the two germline ends. This CDR3 has 15 amino acids. Looked up from germline, CDR1 is SGDLS and CDR2 is YYNGEE. The DNA of the CDR3 is TGTGCCAGCAGCGTAGGCCAGGGTACCTACACTGAAGCTTTCTTT. Encoded protein: CASSVGQGTYTEAFF.

The J gene is TRBJ2-7, the V gene TRBV6-1; perhaps TRBD1 as D (5 bases). Germline loops: CDR1 MNHNS, CDR2 SASEGT. CDR3 length: 13 amino acids. Trimming pared 7 bases from V and 0 bases from J, leaving 10 bases between. DNA of the CDR3: TGTGCCAGCAAGGTACAGGCCTCCTACGAGCAGTACTTC. This gives the protein CASKVQASYEQYF.

CDR3 nucleotides: TGCGCCAGCAGCTTGGTCGGCTACGAGCAGTACTTC. It specifies CASSLVGYEQYF. The chain joins TRBV5-1 to TRBJ2-7, with D unresolved. The CDR3 is made up of 12 amino acids. CDR1 and CDR2 (germline): SGHRS, YFSETQ. V lost 0 bases, J lost 3 bases, and 4 bases lay in between.

The chain is built from TRBV7-9 and TRBJ2-3; 14 bases are a match to TRBD2. Trimming took 5 bases from V and 0 from J; bases not matched to a gene: 10. Germline CDR1 is SEHNR and CDR2 is FQNEAQ (reference sequence). The CDR3 covers 19 residues. In DNA, the CDR3 is TGTGCCAGCAGCCGGGACTGGACTAGCGGGGGGCCTAGCACAGATACGCAGTATTTT. Its translation: CASSRDWTSGGPSTDTQYF.

The V call is TRBV4-1, the J call TRBJ2-7; D perhaps matches TRBD2 (5 bases). Trimming stripped 5 bases from V and 5 bases from J, with 13 bases between. CDR3 length equals 13 residues. Germline V gene lookup returns CDR1 MGHRA and CDR2 YSYEKL. CDR3 in DNA: TGCGCCAGCAGCGGCTTACCGGAGGACGAGCAGTACTTC. It codes for CASSGLPEDEQYF.

This chain uses TRBV6-6 with TRBJ1-1; 9 positions match TRBD1. Germline V lookup: CDR1 MNHNY, CDR2 SVGAGI (reference sequence). The CDR3 spans 15 residues. V shed 3 bases, J shed 3 bases, and the junction held 5 bases outside the gene matches. In DNA, the CDR3 is TGTGCCAGCAGTTATACGGGACAGGGATACACTGAAGCTTTCTTT. Translating gives CASSYTGQGYTEAFF.

The chain joins TRBV5-4 to TRBJ2-1; the D gene is possibly TRBD1 (6 bases). V was shortened by 3 bases and J by 2 bases, with 12 bases between the two germline ends. The V gene's germline CDR1 is SGHNT and CDR2 YYREEE (reference sequence). This CDR3 spans 15 amino acids. The chain's CDR3 is CASSSDRHPYNEQFF. The CDR3 DNA reads as TGTGCCAGCAGCTCCGACAGGCACCCCTACAATGAGCAGTTCTTC. Full variable domain (rest looked up from reference TRBV5-4 and TRBJ2-1): ETGVTQSPTHLIKTRGQQVTLRCSSQSGHNTVSWYQQALGQGPQFIFQYYREEENGRGNFPPRFSGLQFPNYSSELNVNALELDDSALYLCASSSDRHPYNEQFFGPGTRLTVL.

The chain employs TRBV5-1 and TRBJ1-3; D is unclear. This CDR3 spans 13 amino acids. Per the germline V gene, CDR1 is SGHRS and CDR2 is YFSETQ. The V gene lost 7 bases and the J gene lost 0 bases, with 8 bases spanning the gap. The CDR3 is CASGRISGNTIYF. For the CDR3, the DNA is TGCGCCAGCGGCCGCATCTCTGGAAACACCATATATTTT.

The gene calls are TRBV7-2 and TRBJ1-2; weak D call: TRBD1 (5 bases). Trimming removed 5 bases at V and 7 bases at J, with 17 bases between. The CDR3 is 14 amino acids. Germline lookup yields CDR1 SGHTA and CDR2 FQGNSA. The CDR3 sequence: CASSTKTGLLGYTF. CDR3 nucleotide sequence: TGTGCCAGCAGCACAAAGACGGGACTGCTTGGCTACACCTTC.

The chain recombines TRBV5-6 with TRBJ2-5; 8 positions match TRBD1. This CDR3 has 14 residues. CDR1 SGHDT and CDR2 YYEEEE come from the germline V gene. V shed 6 bases, J shed 0 bases, and the junction held 4 bases outside the gene matches. The CDR3 bases are TGTGCCAGCACCAGGACAGGGAACCAAGAGACCCAGTACTTC. Its translation: CASTRTGNQETQYF.

The chain recombines TRBV10-3 with TRBJ2-5; D is uncertain. Trimming took 4 bases from V and 1 from J, leaving 7 bases between them. There are 13 residues in the CDR3. Germline V gene lookup returns CDR1 ENHRY and CDR2 SYGVKD. CDR3 in DNA: TGTGCCATCAGTGTGGCTAGCCAAGAGACCCAGTACTTC. Its protein product is CAISVASQETQYF.

CDR3 amino acids: CASSSGGASDTQYF. The CDR3 DNA reads as TGTGCCAGCAGTTCCGGGGGGGCCTCAGATACGCAGTATTTT. The genes are TRBV6-6 and TRBJ2-3; TRBD2 agrees at 8 bases. Germline V lookup: CDR1 MNHNY, CDR2 SVGAGI (reference sequence). Trimming cost V 4 bases and J 4 bases; bases outside gene matches: 4. The CDR3 is made up of 14 amino acids.

The chain couples TRBV5-1 to TRBJ2-7; TRBD1 agrees at 9 bases. Germline CDR1 reads SGHRS; CDR2 reads YFSETQ. The J segment lost 7 bases and the V segment lost 3 bases, leaving 11 bases of the junction unmatched. The length of the CDR3 is 15 residues. As DNA, the CDR3 is TGCGCCAGCAGCTACCTGGGACAGGGAGGTGAGGAGCAGTACTTC. This gives the protein CASSYLGQGGEEQYF.

This rearrangement joins TRBV6-1 to TRBJ2-4, with 7 nucleotides matching TRBD2. CDR3 length: 14 amino acids. Per germline, CDR1 MNHNS and CDR2 SASEGT. V lost 10 bases to trimming and J lost 0 bases; unmatched junction nucleotides: 6. CDR3 bases: TGTGCCACCGGGGGACTACTAGCCAAAAACATTCAGTACTTC. Encoded protein: CATGGLLAKNIQYF.

This chain uses TRBV7-9 with TRBJ1-5, with TRBD1 as a possible D gene (5 bases). This CDR3 contains 14 residues. CDR1 is SEHNR and CDR2 is FQNEAQ in the germline V gene (reference sequence). V lost 5 bases and J 0 bases, leaving 8 bases between the germline ends. The DNA of the CDR3 is TGTGCCAGCAGCCCAGGGAATAGCAATCAGCCCCAGCATTTT. It encodes CASSPGNSNQPQHF.

This clone was detected only a few times. The V and J genes are TRBV6-5 and TRBJ1-1; 7 bases align to TRBD1. The CDR3 consists of 14 residues. In germline, CDR1 is MNHEY, CDR2 SVGAGI. V was clipped by 2 bases and J by 10 bases; unmatched bases: 10. CDR3 amino acids: CASSYPGTAGTAFF. CDR3 nucleotide sequence: TGTGCCAGCAGTTACCCCGGGACAGCTGGTACAGCTTTCTTT.

The rearrangement uses TRBV9 and TRBJ2-3; a weak D match, TRBD1 (5 bases). The CDR3 runs 15 residues. The germline V and J ends were trimmed by 4 bases and 1 base, with 13 bases remaining between them. Germline V CDR1 and CDR2: SGDLS, YYNGEE. The CDR3 nucleotides are TGTGCCAGCAGCCTTCCTGGGGCGGGCACAGATACGCAGTATTTT. Translating gives CASSLPGAGTDTQYF.

The chain links TRBV30 to TRBJ2-2; D call uncertain. CDR1 and CDR2 from the germline V gene are GTSNPN and SVGIG (reference sequence). Between the trimmed V and J ends, which lost 5 bases and 7 bases, there was a span of 14 bases. The CDR3 consists of 13 residues. CDR3 sequence (DNA): TGTGCCTGGGACAAGGTGCGACACGGGGAGCTGTTTTTT. Encoded protein: CAWDKVRHGELFF. Full variable domain (rest looked up from reference TRBV30 and TRBJ2-2): SQTIHQWPATLVQPVGSPLSLECTVEGTSNPNLYWYRQAAGRGLQLLFYSVGIGQISSEVPQNLSASRPQDRQFILSSKKLLLSDSGFYLCAWDKVRHGELFFGEGSRLTVL.

The chain employs TRBV27 and TRBJ1-2; 7 positions agree with TRBD1. V lost 5 bases, J lost 5 bases, and 8 bases stayed unmatched. Germline V gene lookup returns CDR1 MNHEY and CDR2 SMNVEV (reference sequence). The CDR3 sequence is 14 residues long. The CDR3 coding sequence is TGTGCCAGCAGTCCCGGACAGGAGGTGTATGGCTACACCTTC. It yields the protein CASSPGQEVYGYTF.

The V call is TRBV28, the J call TRBJ1-1, with D hard to call. The CDR3 runs to 11 residues. Germline V gene sequence: CDR1 MDHEN, CDR2 SYDVKM. V lost 4 bases, J lost 11 bases, and 11 bases lay in between. The CDR3 is CASSSGSTAFF. The CDR3 nucleotides are TGTGCCAGCAGTTCCGGTAGTACGGCTTTCTTT.